One and the same sample provided the 24 T cell receptor beta chains below, sequenced in a study of beta chain features in type 1 diabetes. Sequencing targeted expressed TCRB transcripts, as all isolated RNA had been reverse transcribed. Using immunoSEQ multiplex PCR, the repertoire was profiled, and TCRdb retains in-frame clones only, with some absent. The top ten clones hold 0.55% to 0.75% of a sample with 150,000 to 190,000 clones, about 8.1% of them seen once. Sequencing used central memory CD4+ T cells from blood. The receptors here all came from a man between 18 and 35 years old in good health.

This clone has only a few counts. This chain joins TRBV30 and TRBJ1-6; perhaps TRBD1 as D (6 bases). This CDR3 has 15 amino acids. Germline V CDR1 and CDR2: GTSNPN, SVGIG (reference sequence). V was clipped by 5 bases and J by 7 bases, with 18 bases between them. This CDR3 reads CAWARGAGLNSPLHF. The CDR3 DNA reads TGTGCCTGGGCCCGGGGGGCAGGGCTAAATTCACCCCTCCACTTT.

The chain has TRBV4-1 and TRBJ2-2; 7 nucleotides align to TRBD1. The CDR3 runs to 17 residues. Germline V gene lookup returns CDR1 MGHRA and CDR2 YSYEKL. Losses at the gene ends were 4 bases for V and 5 bases for J; bases not matched to a gene: 13. The CDR3 protein is CASSLSGDSGFTGELFF. CDR3 coding DNA: TGCGCCAGCAGCCTATCAGGGGACAGTGGGTTTACCGGGGAGCTGTTTTTT.

This clone was seen more than once but under ten times. The junction departs from the called germline gene at one end, perhaps through a read error. This chain links TRBV5-4 with TRBJ2-7; TRBD1 is a possible D gene (6 bases). Germline assignment: CDR1 SGHNT and CDR2 YYREEE (reference sequence). The CDR3 sequence is 15 residues long. The CDR3 sequence is CASSQEGRDMDEQYF. CDR3 nucleotide sequence: TGCGCCAGCAGCCAAGAGGGCCGGGACATGGACGAGCAGTACTTC.

The sample holds many counts of this clone. The rearrangement uses TRBV2 and TRBJ1-2; D gene ambiguous. Germline CDR1 and CDR2: SNHLY and FYNNEI. V lost 0 bases, J lost 8 bases, and 7 bases lay in between. This CDR3 comprises 12 residues. CDR3 in DNA: TGTGCCAGCAGTGAAGCCACGCGCGGCTACACCTTC. Its protein product is CASSEATRGYTF. The whole variable domain, remainder taken from reference TRBV2 and TRBJ1-2, is EPEVTQTPSHQVTQMGQEVILRCVPISNHLYFYWYRQILGQKVEFLVSFYNNEISEKSEIFDDQFSVERPDGSNFTLKIRSTKLEDSAMYFCASSEATRGYTFGSGTRLTVV.

On this clone: The same CDR3 is also encoded by other DNA sequences in this sample. J is TRBJ1-1 and V is TRBV10-3; D is possibly TRBD1 (6 bases). The germline gives CDR1 ENHRY, CDR2 SYGVKD. V was cut by 10 bases and J by 7 bases, with 13 bases left in between. This CDR3 region has 11 residues. The CDR3, as DNA: TGTGCCACACGCGGACAGATTGAAGCTTTCTTT. Encoded protein: CATRGQIEAFF.

This clone has just a few counts. The CDR3 loop is CASSFSAGVADTQYF. Here the CDR3 DNA reads TGTGCCAGCAGTTTCTCAGCGGGAGTAGCAGATACGCAGTATTTT. The rearrangement joins TRBV11-1 to TRBJ2-3; 8 bases align to TRBD2. CDR1 and CDR2 from the germline V gene are SGHAT and FQDESV (reference sequence). The CDR3 has 15 amino acids. V trimming: 6 bases; J trimming: 4 bases; junction bases outside the gene matches: 9.

In its sample, this clone was seen a few times. The J gene is TRBJ2-7, the V gene TRBV12-2; the DNA was not compared with TRBD1, the D call given in the table. TRBV12-2 counts as a pseudogene. The CDR3 contains 15 residues. The CDR3 sequence: CASRLEGTVSYEQYF. The CDR3 coding sequence is TGTGCAAGTCGCTTAGAGGGGACAGTCTCTTACGAGCAGTACTTC.

This clone was counted only a few times. The gene calls are TRBV7-9 and TRBJ2-1, with D perhaps matching TRBD2 (5 bases). The CDR3 has 15 residues. The germline gives CDR1 SEHNR, CDR2 FQNEAQ (reference sequence). V gave up 5 bases and J gave up 13 bases, with 24 bases separating them. Written as DNA, the CDR3 is TGTGCCAGCAGCCAATCTGAGGGCTCTCCGGCCCTCCAGTTCTTC. Its protein product is CASSQSEGSPALQFF.

In this sample, this clone turned up a few times. This chain connects TRBV5-1 to TRBJ2-7; 10 bases are a match to TRBD1. The V and J ends lost 4 bases and 8 bases, in that order; junction bases with no gene match: 18. The CDR3 extends over 17 amino acids. The V gene's germline CDR1 is SGHRS and CDR2 YFSETQ. This CDR3 is CASSLQDAGQGFRQQYF. The CDR3 nucleotides read TGCGCCAGCAGCCTCCAAGATGCGGGACAGGGGTTTCGACAGCAGTACTTC.

The chain employs TRBV15 and TRBJ1-1; no clear D. The CDR3 sequence is 13 residues long. From germline, CDR1 is LNHNV and CDR2 YYDKDF (reference sequence). V lost 1 base, J lost 6 bases, and 9 bases lay in between. Here the CDR3 reads CATSRVPRPEAFF. The DNA of the CDR3 is TGTGCCACCAGCAGAGTCCCGCGTCCTGAAGCTTTCTTT.

The chain employs TRBV28 and TRBJ2-2; D may be TRBD1 (6 bases). Trimming shortened V by 8 bases and J by 7 bases, and 14 bases separated the two germline ends. CDR1 is MDHEN, CDR2 SYDVKM, per germline. CDR3 size: 13 residues. The CDR3 nucleotides read TGTGCCAGCCAAAAACAGGGTCTCGGGGAGCTGTTTTTT. This translates into CASQKQGLGELFF.

This clone showed up many times. The chain has TRBV29-1 and TRBJ2-7; D might be TRBD2 (6 bases). Trimming took off 6 bases at V and 0 bases at J, with 18 bases between the two ends. From germline, CDR1 is SQVTM and CDR2 ANQGSEA. The CDR3 contains 15 residues. Written as DNA, the CDR3 is TGCAGCGTGGCGTCCGGGACTGCGAGCTCCTACGAGCAGTACTTC. It yields the protein CSVASGTASSYEQYF.

Only a few counts were recorded for this clone. The chain employs TRBV30 and TRBJ2-7, with TRBD2 as a possible D gene (7 bases). Germline CDR1 and CDR2: GTSNPN and SVGIG (reference sequence). The CDR3 loop spans 13 amino acids. V shed 3 bases and J shed 5 bases, with 14 bases lying between them. CDR3 in amino acids: CAWRATGRDEQYF. The DNA of the CDR3 is TGTGCCTGGAGGGCTACAGGGAGGGACGAGCAGTACTTC.

This clone was counted a few times. The chain is built from TRBV9 and TRBJ2-1; 7 bases are shared with TRBD1. J was trimmed by 1 base and V by 3 bases; bases with no gene match: 7. CDR3 length: 16 amino acids. The germline V gene encodes CDR1 SGDLS and CDR2 YYNGEE. The CDR3 here is CASSARQGESYNEQFF. CDR3 DNA sequence: TGTGCCAGCAGCGCCCGACAGGGTGAGTCCTACAATGAGCAGTTCTTC.

The chain recombines TRBV18 with TRBJ1-1; TRBD1 aligns across 7 bases. The CDR3 is 15 amino acids. Germline V gene lookup returns CDR1 KGHSH and CDR2 LQKENI. V lost 5 bases and J lost 3; bases outside the gene matches: 9. This chain's CDR3 is CASSAPGTADTEAFF. CDR3 sequence (DNA): TGTGCCAGCTCAGCGCCCGGGACAGCTGACACTGAAGCTTTCTTT.

The chain links TRBV7-7 to TRBJ2-7, with 8 bases identical to TRBD1. CDR3 length equals 13 residues. V was clipped by 3 bases and J by 3 bases; unmatched bases: 1. Germline CDR1 SSHAT, CDR2 FNYEAQ (reference sequence). Here the CDR3 reads CASSFDRGYEQYF. CDR3 bases: TGTGCCAGCAGCTTCGACAGGGGCTACGAGCAGTACTTC. The complete variable domain, with remaining parts taken from reference TRBV7-7 and TRBJ2-7, reads GAGVSQSPRYKVTKRGQDVTLRCDPISSHATLYWYQQALGQGPEFLTYFNYEAQPDKSGLPSDRFSAERPEGSISTLTIQRTEQRDSAMYRCASSFDRGYEQYFGPGTRLTVT.

The rearrangement links TRBV30 to TRBJ1-1, with D uncertain. Germline V gene data show CDR1 as GTSNPN and CDR2 as SVGIG (reference sequence). The CDR3 consists of 12 residues. The V gene lost 5 bases and the J gene lost 2 bases, with 9 bases spanning the gap. The CDR3 here is CAWGHSNTEAFF. The CDR3 coding sequence is TGTGCCTGGGGGCACTCCAACACTGAAGCTTTCTTT.

This clone appeared a single time. V and J are TRBV28 and TRBJ1-5, with unresolved D. The CDR3 extends over 14 amino acids. Per germline, CDR1 MDHEN and CDR2 SYDVKM. The CDR3 protein is CALGKVLGNQPQHF. The CDR3 DNA reads TGTGCACTAGGGAAGGTTTTGGGCAATCAGCCCCAGCATTTT. The full variable domain, completed using reference TRBV28 and TRBJ1-5, is DVKVTQSSRYLVKRTGEKVFLECVQDMDHENMFWYRQDPGLGLRLIYFSYDVKMKEKGDIPEGYSVSREKKERFSLILESASTNQTSMYLCALGKVLGNQPQHFGDGTRLSIL.

The chain carries TRBV19 and TRBJ2-3, with D tentatively TRBD2 (5 bases). This CDR3 has 14 residues. Germline CDR1 LNHDA, CDR2 SQIVND (reference sequence). V was trimmed by 5 bases and J by 6 bases, leaving 15 bases between them. CDR3 sequence: CASSPRTSQDTQYF. DNA for the CDR3: TGTGCCAGTAGTCCCCGGACTTCGCAGGATACGCAGTATTTT.

This sequence joins TRBV5-6 and TRBJ1-2; possibly TRBD1 for D (6 bases). V dropped 4 bases and J dropped 2 bases, with 12 bases sitting between them. Germline assignment: CDR1 SGHDT and CDR2 YYEEEE. The CDR3 covers 14 residues. This CDR3 is CASSLGQRNYGYTF. The CDR3, as DNA: TGTGCCAGCAGCCTCGGACAGAGGAACTATGGCTACACCTTC.

The chain combines TRBV19 with TRBJ2-7; a weak D match, TRBD2 (5 bases). This CDR3 is 14 amino acids long. Germline CDR1 is LNHDA and CDR2 is SQIVND (reference sequence). The V gene lost 3 bases and the J gene lost 0 bases, with 9 bases spanning the gap. In nucleotides, the CDR3 is TGTGCCAGTAGTATCGGACTTTCCTCCTACGAGCAGTACTTC. It yields the protein CASSIGLSSYEQYF.

This chain connects TRBV18 to TRBJ1-5, with D hard to call. This CDR3 has 17 amino acids. The V gene lost 0 bases and the J gene lost 0 bases, with 12 bases spanning the gap. Germline V gene data show CDR1 as KGHSH and CDR2 as LQKENI. The CDR3 nucleotides read TGTGCCAGCTCACCACCCTGGAGGAGCGATAGCAATCAGCCCCAGCATTTT. Its translation is CASSPPWRSDSNQPQHF.

This clone was counted between two and nine times. The chain has TRBV6-6 and TRBJ1-2, with a possible D match to TRBD1 (6 bases). Trimming stripped 5 bases from V and 3 bases from J, with 13 bases between. CDR3 length equals 14 residues. CDR1 is MNHNY, CDR2 SVGAGI, per germline (reference sequence). The CDR3 DNA reads as TGTGCCAGCAGTCCCGGACAGAACTACTATGGCTACACCTTC. It is translated as CASSPGQNYYGYTF.

In DNA form, the CDR3 reads TGCGCCAGTGGGAGAGGTGAGACCCAGTACTTC. This encodes CASGRGETQYF. The chain combines TRBV4-1 with TRBJ2-5; maybe TRBD2 (5 bases). From germline, CDR1 is MGHRA and CDR2 YSYEKL. V was trimmed by 9 bases and J by 5 bases, leaving 10 bases between them. The CDR3 is made up of 11 amino acids.